Presented here are 10 T cell receptor beta chains from one specimen sequenced in a study of vaccination and CD4 T cells after COVID-19. Specified treatment: approximately 10-day PBMC culture with coronavirus spike peptide pools or control peptides (ViraFEST assay). No antigens are known for them. At the Johns Hopkins FTIC core, DNA taken from cultured CD4+ T cells was sequenced by way of the Oncomine TCR Beta short-read assay. TCRdb re-analysed the PCR reads in MiXCR, keeping a single row per CDR3 protein. Counted here are about 4,000 distinct CDR3 sequences, approximately 16% occurring once; the ten biggest clones make up roughly a fifth. The sample consisted of CD4+ T cells from blood, cultured in vitro. Every receptor here comes from a human donor who had recovered from COVID-19.

There are a few counts of this clonotype. The chain carries TRBV4-1 and TRBJ2-5, with 10 bases matching TRBD2. The V gene end was trimmed by 3 bases and the J gene end by 4 bases; junction bases not matched to a gene: 2. This CDR3 comprises 14 residues. From germline, CDR1 is MGHRA and CDR2 YSYEKL. CDR3 sequence reads: CASSHSGGRETQYF. The CDR3 DNA sequence: TGCGCCAGCAGCCATAGCGGGGGGAGAGAGACCCAGTACTTC.

A few counts support this clonotype. The CDR3 sequence is CASSEEGPGNYGYTF. The CDR3 coding sequence is TGTGCCAGCAGTGAAGAGGGACCGGGGAACTATGGCTACACCTTC. The chain has TRBV25-1 and TRBJ1-2; the D gene is possibly TRBD1 (5 bases). Germline-derived CDR1 and CDR2 are MGHDK and SYGVNS. V shed 2 bases and J shed 2 bases, with 12 bases lying between them. CDR3 length: 15 amino acids.

There are a few counts of this clonotype. The rearrangement joins TRBV12-3 or TRBV12-4 to TRBJ1-5; D unresolved. The ends were cut back, 1 base at V and 2 bases at J, with 6 bases in the middle. This CDR3 is built from 14 residues. The CDR3 DNA sequence: TGTGCCAGCAGTTTAGAGCGAGGCAATCAGCCCCAGCATTTT. It encodes CASSLERGNQPQHF.

The chain is built from TRBV3-1 and TRBJ1-1; a possible D gene is TRBD1 (6 bases). The germline V gene has CDR1 LGHDT and CDR2 YNNKEL (reference sequence). The CDR3 has 13 residues. V was cut by 4 bases and J by 8 bases, with 14 bases left in between. In DNA form, the CDR3 reads TGTGCCAGCAGCCGGGTACTGCAGGGGGAAGCTTTCTTT. This codes for CASSRVLQGEAFF.

V gene TRBV20-1 combines with J gene TRBJ2-7; 14 bases are shared with TRBD2. Germline trimming cut 5 bases from V and 3 bases from J; bases unmatched to any gene: 12. This CDR3 region has 17 residues. Germline V CDR1 and CDR2: DFQATT, SNEGSKA (reference sequence). The CDR3 here is CSASLPGTSGGFYEQYF. CDR3 DNA sequence: TGCAGTGCTTCACTCCCCGGGACTAGCGGGGGTTTCTACGAGCAGTACTTC.

The chain has TRBV19 and TRBJ1-4; D not certain. Trimming took off 3 bases at V and 10 bases at J, with 6 bases between the two ends. Per germline, CDR1 LNHDA and CDR2 SQIVND (reference sequence). This CDR3 spans 11 amino acids. This CDR3 reads CASSISGKLFF. CDR3 nucleotide sequence: TGTGCCAGTAGTATCTCCGGAAAACTGTTTTTT.

The chain couples TRBV3-1 to TRBJ1-6; D perhaps matches TRBD1 (5 bases). Trimming took 1 base from V and 10 from J, leaving 14 bases between them. The CDR3 sequence is 15 residues long. Per the germline V gene, CDR1 is LGHDT and CDR2 is YNNKEL (reference sequence). CDR3 amino acids: CASSQAAGPGSPLHF. The CDR3 nucleotides are TGTGCCAGCAGCCAAGCCGCAGGGCCAGGATCACCCCTCCACTTT.

The rearrangement joins TRBV10-3 to TRBJ2-2, with TRBD2 matching 7 bases. Trimming took 4 bases from V and 5 from J; bases not matched to a gene: 4. The germline gives CDR1 ENHRY, CDR2 SYGVKD. The CDR3 has 14 amino acids. CDR3 bases: TGTGCCATCAGTGCCGGGGGGTCGACCGGGGAGCTGTTTTTT. Translating it yields CAISAGGSTGELFF.

This clonotype was seen only a few times. The J gene is TRBJ2-5, the V gene TRBV6-1, with D possibly being TRBD2 (7 bases). The ends were cut back, 6 bases at V and 5 bases at J, with 19 bases in the middle. The CDR3 consists of 15 residues. Germline V gene lookup returns CDR1 MNHNS and CDR2 SASEGT. For the CDR3, the DNA is TGTGCCAGCAGCGCCTTTGGGGGGGGGCGGGAGACCCAGTACTTC. Residues: CASSAFGGGRETQYF.

This clonotype is categorized as medium-sized. The chain uses TRBV20-1 and TRBJ1-5, with 8 bases identical to TRBD1. The germline V gene has CDR1 DFQATT and CDR2 SNEGSKA (reference sequence). The CDR3 has 13 residues. V shed 5 bases and J 5 bases; nucleotides not matched to a gene: 5. The DNA for the CDR3 is TGCAGTGCTGAGACAGGGGTGGATCAGCCCCAGCATTTT. Amino acid sequence: CSAETGVDQPQHF.